The T cell receptor (beta chain) under discussion was sequenced for a study of post-analysis software for immune sequencing data. Study information: Courses of disease covered relapsing-remitting, secondary progressive and progressive-relapsing multiple sclerosis. Study-wide points: Same-batch preparations were strongly co-clustered by F measure. For normalized Chao1 diversity, multiple sclerosis patients scored significantly lower than controls did. Roughly 5 TRBV segments, TRBV5-6, TRBV5-1 and TRBV20-1 among them, were found more frequent in patients than controls.

Prepared libraries of TCR beta cDNA carried unique molecular identifiers. TCRdb called the PCR reads again in MiXCR, with one record for every CDR3 protein. The table lists roughly 700,000 distinct CDR3 sequences, roughly 27% of them singletons. A few counts support this clonotype. Its antigen is undetermined. This CDR3 is built from 12 residues. The V gene's germline CDR1 is SQVTM and CDR2 ANQGSEA. Source material: blood. This TCR derives from a girl between 10 and 17 years old with multiple sclerosis. This chain uses TRBV29-1 with TRBJ2-5; D gene unclear. The end of the DNA aligns better with TRBJ2-7, so the J call may be wrong. CDR3 nucleotides: TGCAGCGTGGGCAATTCTGCTGCCGAGCAGTACTTC. It codes for CSVGNSAAEQYF.